The sample holds one count of the clone carrying this T cell receptor (beta chain). Antigen: not known. The data are from a study of CD8 T cell repertoires and HIV-1 epitope variants. The wider study: Twenty-five autologous and known Gag and Nef epitope variant peptides each stimulated T cells separately. Control wells had CMV/EBV/flu peptides, negative Ebola AY9, or no peptide. 1M T cells were kept uncultured as a baseline. Tested: three Gag epitope families, Nef HW9 and YT9.

V shed 6 bases and J shed 1 base, with 7 bases lying between them. The germline V gene encodes CDR1 LNHDA and CDR2 SQIVND (reference sequence). The CDR3 runs 12 residues. The table came from immunoSEQ multiplex PCR; TCRdb's copy has only in-frame clones and leaves some out. The sample consists of fewer than 7,000 clones, around 71% of them appearing once. This TCR derives from a male donor with HIV. This chain links TRBV19 with TRBJ2-7, with D unresolved. Sequencing was performed on cultured CD8+ T cells derived from PBMCs. Here the CDR3 DNA reads TGTGCCAGTAGCCAAGCGTCCTACGAGCAGTACTTC. The encoded protein is CASSQASYEQYF. Looking up the rest from reference TRBV19 and TRBJ2-7 gives the full variable domain: DGGITQSPKYLFRKEGQNVTLSCEQNLNHDAMYWYRQDPGQGLRLIYYSQIVNDFQKGDIAEGYSVSREKKESFPLTVTSAQKNPTAFYLCASSQASYEQYFGPGTRLTVT.